This T cell receptor (beta chain) was captured in a study of shared clonotypes between healthy human individuals. Points from the study as a whole: The study found roughly 5% of naive CD4 clonotypes shared across a handful of donors. The generation probabilities recorded for non-shared clonotypes fell below those of clonotypes shared by all four donors.

Germline V gives CDR1 SEHNR, CDR2 FQNEAQ (reference sequence). The CDR3 covers 12 residues. With 3 bases removed from V and 0 bases from J, the gap between germline ends came to 2 bases. Template for every sorted-subset replicate PCR totaled about 200 ng DNA, approximately 30,000 T cell genomes. Some clones are missing from TCRdb's copy, which holds only in-frame ones; the method was immunoSEQ multiplex PCR. The top ten hold roughly 24% of the sample, which has about 680,000 clones, around 92% seen once. This clone has just one count. Its antigen is currently unknown. Positively selected for CCR7, the CD45RO-negative cells used as naive CD8 cells excluded terminally differentiated effector memory CD45RA+ cells.

J is TRBJ1-1 and V is TRBV7-9; D gene unclear. The clonotype comes from a young man in good health. The sequencing sample was made of naive CD8+ T cells sorted from blood. The CDR3 DNA sequence: TGTGCCAGCAGCTTCATGAACACTGAAGCTTTCTTT. Translated, it gives CASSFMNTEAFF.